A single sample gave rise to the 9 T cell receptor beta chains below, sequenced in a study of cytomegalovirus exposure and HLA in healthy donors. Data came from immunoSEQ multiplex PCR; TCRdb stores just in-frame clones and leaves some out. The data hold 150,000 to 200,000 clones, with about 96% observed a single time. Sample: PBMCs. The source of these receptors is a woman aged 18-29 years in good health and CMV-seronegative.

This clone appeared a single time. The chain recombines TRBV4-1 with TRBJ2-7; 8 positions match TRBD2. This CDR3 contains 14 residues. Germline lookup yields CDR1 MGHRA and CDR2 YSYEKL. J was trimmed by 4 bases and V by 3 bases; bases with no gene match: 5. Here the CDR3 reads CASSHQRGPYEQYF. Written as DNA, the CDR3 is TGCGCCAGCAGCCACCAGCGGGGGCCATACGAGCAGTACTTC.

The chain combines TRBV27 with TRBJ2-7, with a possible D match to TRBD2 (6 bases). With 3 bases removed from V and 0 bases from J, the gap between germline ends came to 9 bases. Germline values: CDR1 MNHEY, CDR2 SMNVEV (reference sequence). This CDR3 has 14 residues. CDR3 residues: CASSLEGSSYEQYF. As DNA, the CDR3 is TGTGCCAGCAGTTTGGAGGGGAGCTCCTACGAGCAGTACTTC.

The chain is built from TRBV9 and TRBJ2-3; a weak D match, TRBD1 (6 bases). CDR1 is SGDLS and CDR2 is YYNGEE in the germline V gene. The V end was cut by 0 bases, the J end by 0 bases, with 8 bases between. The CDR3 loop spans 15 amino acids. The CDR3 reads CASSVGTASTDTQYF. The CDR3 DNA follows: TGTGCCAGCAGCGTAGGGACAGCTAGCACAGATACGCAGTATTTT.

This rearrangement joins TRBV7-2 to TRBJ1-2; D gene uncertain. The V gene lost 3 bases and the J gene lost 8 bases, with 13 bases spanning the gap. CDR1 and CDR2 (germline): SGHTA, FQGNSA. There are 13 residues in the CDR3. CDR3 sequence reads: CASSLVQSWGYTF. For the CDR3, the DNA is TGTGCCAGCAGCTTGGTTCAGTCGTGGGGCTACACCTTC.

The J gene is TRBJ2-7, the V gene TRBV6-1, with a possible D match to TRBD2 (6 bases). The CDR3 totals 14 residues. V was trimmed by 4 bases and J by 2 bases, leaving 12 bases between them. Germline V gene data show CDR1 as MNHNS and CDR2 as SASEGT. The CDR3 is CASSGHRTTYEQYF. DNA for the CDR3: TGTGCCAGCAGTGGACACAGGACTACCTACGAGCAGTACTTC.

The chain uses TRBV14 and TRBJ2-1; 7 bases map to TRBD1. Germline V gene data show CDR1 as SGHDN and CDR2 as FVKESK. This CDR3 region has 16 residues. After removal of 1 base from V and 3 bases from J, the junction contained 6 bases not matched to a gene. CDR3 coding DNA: TGTGCCAGCAGCCAAGTACAGGGGATCTACTACAATGAGCAGTTCTTC. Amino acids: CASSQVQGIYYNEQFF.

The DNA for the CDR3 is TGCGCCAGCAGGCGGGGGGACACAGATACGCAGTATTTT. Translated: CASRRGDTDTQYF. This chain links TRBV5-1 with TRBJ2-3, with 8 bases matching TRBD2. The CDR3 is made up of 13 amino acids. Germline CDR1 and CDR2: SGHRS and YFSETQ. V lost 5 bases to trimming and J lost 2 bases; unmatched junction nucleotides: 1.

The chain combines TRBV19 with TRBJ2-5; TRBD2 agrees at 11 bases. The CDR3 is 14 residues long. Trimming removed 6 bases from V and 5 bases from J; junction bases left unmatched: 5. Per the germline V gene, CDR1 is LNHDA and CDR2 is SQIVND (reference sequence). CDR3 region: CASRMTSGAETQYF. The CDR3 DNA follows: TGTGCCAGTAGGATGACTAGCGGGGCGGAGACCCAGTACTTC. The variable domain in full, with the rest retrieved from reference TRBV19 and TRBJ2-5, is DGGITQSPKYLFRKEGQNVTLSCEQNLNHDAMYWYRQDPGQGLRLIYYSQIVNDFQKGDIAEGYSVSREKKESFPLTVTSAQKNPTAFYLCASRMTSGAETQYFGPGTRLLVL.

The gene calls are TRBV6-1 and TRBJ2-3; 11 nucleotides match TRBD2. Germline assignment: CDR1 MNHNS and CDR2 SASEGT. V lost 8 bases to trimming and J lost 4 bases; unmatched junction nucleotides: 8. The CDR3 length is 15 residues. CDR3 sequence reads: CASHPRLAGSDTQYF. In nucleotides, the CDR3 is TGTGCCAGCCACCCCAGACTAGCGGGGTCAGATACGCAGTATTTT.